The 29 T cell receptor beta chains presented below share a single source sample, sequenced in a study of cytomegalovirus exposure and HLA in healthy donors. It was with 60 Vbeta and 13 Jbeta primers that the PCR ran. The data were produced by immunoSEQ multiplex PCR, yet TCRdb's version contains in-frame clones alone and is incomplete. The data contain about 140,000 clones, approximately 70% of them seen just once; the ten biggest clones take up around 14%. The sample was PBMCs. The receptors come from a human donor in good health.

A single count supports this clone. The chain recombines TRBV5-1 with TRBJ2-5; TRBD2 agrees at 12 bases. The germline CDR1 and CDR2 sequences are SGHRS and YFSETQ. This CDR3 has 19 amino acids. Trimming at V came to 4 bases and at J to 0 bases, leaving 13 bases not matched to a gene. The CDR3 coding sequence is TGCGCCAGCAGCCCCGGACTAGCGGGAAAGCGAGCGTACCAAGAGACCCAGTACTTC. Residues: CASSPGLAGKRAYQETQYF. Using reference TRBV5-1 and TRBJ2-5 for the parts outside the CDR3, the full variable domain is KAGVTQTPRYLIKTRGQQVTLSCSPISGHRSVSWYQQTPGQGLQFLFEYFSETQRNKGNFPGRFSGRQFSNSRSEMNVSTLELGDSALYLCASSPGLAGKRAYQETQYFGPGTRLLVL.

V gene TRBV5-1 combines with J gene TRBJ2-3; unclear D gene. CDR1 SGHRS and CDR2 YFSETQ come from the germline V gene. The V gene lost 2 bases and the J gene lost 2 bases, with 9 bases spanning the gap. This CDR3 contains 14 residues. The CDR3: CASSLNFYTDTQYF. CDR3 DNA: TGCGCCAGCAGCTTAAACTTCTACACAGATACGCAGTATTTT.

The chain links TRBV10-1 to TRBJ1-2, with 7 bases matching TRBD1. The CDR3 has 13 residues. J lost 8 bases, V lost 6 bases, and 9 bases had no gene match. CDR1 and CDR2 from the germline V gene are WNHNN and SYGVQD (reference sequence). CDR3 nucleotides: TGCGCCAGCAGCGATGACAGGGTCAGGGGCTACACCTTC. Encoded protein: CASSDDRVRGYTF.

The CDR3 protein is CASSLASGLAGSEQFF. The DNA of the CDR3 is TGCGCCAGCAGCTTGGCTTCGGGTCTAGCGGGGAGTGAGCAGTTCTTC. The chain uses TRBV5-1 and TRBJ2-1; 9 positions match TRBD2. Germline V gene sequence: CDR1 SGHRS, CDR2 YFSETQ. V dropped 0 bases and J dropped 9; count of bases not matched to a gene: 10. The CDR3 consists of 16 residues.

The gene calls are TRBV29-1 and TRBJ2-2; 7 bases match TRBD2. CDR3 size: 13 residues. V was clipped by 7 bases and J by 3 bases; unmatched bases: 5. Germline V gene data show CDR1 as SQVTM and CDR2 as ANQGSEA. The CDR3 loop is CSAPGLHTGELFF. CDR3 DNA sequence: TGCAGCGCTCCGGGACTACACACCGGGGAGCTGTTTTTT.

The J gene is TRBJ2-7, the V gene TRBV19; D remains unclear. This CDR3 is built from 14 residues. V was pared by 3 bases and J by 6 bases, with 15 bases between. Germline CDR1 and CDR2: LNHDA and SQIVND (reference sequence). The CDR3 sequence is CASSIRQSPSEQYF. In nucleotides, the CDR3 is TGTGCCAGTAGTATCAGGCAGTCTCCCTCCGAGCAGTACTTC.

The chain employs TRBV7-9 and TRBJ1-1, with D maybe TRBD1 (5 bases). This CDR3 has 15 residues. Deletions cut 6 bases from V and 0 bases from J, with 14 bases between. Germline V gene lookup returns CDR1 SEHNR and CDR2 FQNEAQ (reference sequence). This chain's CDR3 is CASRAAGGVNTEAFF. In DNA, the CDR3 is TGTGCCAGCAGGGCGGCCGGGGGGGTGAACACTGAAGCTTTCTTT.

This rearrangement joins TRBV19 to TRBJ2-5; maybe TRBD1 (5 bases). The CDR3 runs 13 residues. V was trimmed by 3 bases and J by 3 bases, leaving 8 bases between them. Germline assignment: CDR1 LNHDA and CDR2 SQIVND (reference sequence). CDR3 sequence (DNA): TGTGCCAGTAGTATTGGCAGGGAAGAGACCCAGTACTTC. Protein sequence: CASSIGREETQYF.

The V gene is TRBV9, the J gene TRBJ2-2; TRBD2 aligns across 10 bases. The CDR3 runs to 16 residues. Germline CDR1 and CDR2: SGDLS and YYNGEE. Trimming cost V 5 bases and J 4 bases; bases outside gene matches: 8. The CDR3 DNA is TGTGCCAGCAGAGATGAAAGCGGGGGGGGCACCGGGGAGCTGTTTTTT. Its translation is CASRDESGGGTGELFF.

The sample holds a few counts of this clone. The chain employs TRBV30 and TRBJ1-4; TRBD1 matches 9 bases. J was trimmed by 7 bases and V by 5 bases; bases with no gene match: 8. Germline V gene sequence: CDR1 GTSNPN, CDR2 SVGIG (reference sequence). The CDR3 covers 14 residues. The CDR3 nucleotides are TGTGCCTGGGGATCCGGGACAGGGATTGAAAAACTGTTTTTT. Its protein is CAWGSGTGIEKLFF.

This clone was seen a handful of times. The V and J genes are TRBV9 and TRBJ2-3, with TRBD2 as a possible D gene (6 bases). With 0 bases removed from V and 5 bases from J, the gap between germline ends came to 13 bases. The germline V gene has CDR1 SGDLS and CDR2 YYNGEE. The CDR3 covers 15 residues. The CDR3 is CASSVVSEGRDTQYF. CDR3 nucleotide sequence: TGTGCCAGCAGCGTAGTTTCGGAGGGCCGAGATACGCAGTATTTT.

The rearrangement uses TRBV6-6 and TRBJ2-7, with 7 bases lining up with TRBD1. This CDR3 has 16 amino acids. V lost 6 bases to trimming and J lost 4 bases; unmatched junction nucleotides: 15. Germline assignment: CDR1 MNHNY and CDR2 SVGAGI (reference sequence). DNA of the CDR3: TGTGCCAGCAGCCGACCCACCGGGACAGCCTTATACGAGCAGTACTTC. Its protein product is CASSRPTGTALYEQYF.

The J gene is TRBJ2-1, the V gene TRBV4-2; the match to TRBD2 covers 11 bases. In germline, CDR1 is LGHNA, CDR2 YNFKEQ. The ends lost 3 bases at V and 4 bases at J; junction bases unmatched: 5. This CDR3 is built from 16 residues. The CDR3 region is CASSHSTSGTYNEQFF. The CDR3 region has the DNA TGTGCCAGCAGCCACTCGACTAGCGGGACGTACAATGAGCAGTTCTTC.

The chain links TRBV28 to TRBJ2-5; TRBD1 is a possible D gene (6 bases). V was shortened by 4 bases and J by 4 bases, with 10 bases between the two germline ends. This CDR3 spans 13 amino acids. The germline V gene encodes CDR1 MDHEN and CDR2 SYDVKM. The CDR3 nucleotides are TGTGCCAGCAGTTCCCAGGGGCGAGAGACCCAGTACTTC. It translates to CASSSQGRETQYF.

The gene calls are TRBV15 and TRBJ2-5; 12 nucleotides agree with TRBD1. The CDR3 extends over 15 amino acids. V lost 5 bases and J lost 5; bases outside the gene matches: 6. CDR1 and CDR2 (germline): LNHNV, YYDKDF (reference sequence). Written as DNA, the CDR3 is TGTGCCACCAGCCGCGGGGACAGGGGGCGTGAGACCCAGTACTTC. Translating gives CATSRGDRGRETQYF.

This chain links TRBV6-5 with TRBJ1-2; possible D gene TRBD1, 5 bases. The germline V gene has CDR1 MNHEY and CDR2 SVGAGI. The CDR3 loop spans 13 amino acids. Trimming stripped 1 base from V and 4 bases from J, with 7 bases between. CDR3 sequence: CASSYFDSYGYTF. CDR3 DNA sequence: TGTGCCAGCAGTTACTTCGACAGCTATGGCTACACCTTC.

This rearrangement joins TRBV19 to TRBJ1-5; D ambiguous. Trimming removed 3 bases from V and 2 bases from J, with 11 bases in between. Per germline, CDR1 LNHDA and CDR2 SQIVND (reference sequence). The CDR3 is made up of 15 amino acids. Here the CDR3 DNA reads TGTGCCAGTAGTATGGCACTGGGCGGCAATCAGCCCCAGCATTTT. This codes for CASSMALGGNQPQHF.

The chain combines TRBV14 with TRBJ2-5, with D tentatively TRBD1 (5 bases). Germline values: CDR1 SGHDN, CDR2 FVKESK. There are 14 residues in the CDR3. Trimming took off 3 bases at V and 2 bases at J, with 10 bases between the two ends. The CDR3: CASSQQGRQETQYF. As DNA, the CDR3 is TGTGCCAGCAGCCAGCAGGGCCGGCAAGAGACCCAGTACTTC.

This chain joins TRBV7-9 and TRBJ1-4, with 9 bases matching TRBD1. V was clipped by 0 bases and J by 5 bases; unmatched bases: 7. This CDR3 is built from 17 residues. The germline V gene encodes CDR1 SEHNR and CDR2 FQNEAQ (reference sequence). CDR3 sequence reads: CASSLAPGTGRNEKLFF. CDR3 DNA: TGTGCCAGCAGCTTAGCACCGGGGACAGGGAGAAATGAAAAACTGTTTTTT.

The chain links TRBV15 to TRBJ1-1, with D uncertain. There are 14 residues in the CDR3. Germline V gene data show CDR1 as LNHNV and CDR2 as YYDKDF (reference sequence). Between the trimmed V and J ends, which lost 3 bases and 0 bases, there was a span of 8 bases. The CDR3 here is CATSSSPVNTEAFF. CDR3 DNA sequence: TGTGCCACCAGCAGTAGCCCAGTGAACACTGAAGCTTTCTTT.

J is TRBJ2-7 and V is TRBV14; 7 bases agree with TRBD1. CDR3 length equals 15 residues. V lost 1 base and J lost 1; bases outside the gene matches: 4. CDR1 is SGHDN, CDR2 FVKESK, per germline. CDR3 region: CASSQGRGPSYEQYF. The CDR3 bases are TGTGCCAGCAGCCAAGGTAGGGGGCCGTCCTACGAGCAGTACTTC.

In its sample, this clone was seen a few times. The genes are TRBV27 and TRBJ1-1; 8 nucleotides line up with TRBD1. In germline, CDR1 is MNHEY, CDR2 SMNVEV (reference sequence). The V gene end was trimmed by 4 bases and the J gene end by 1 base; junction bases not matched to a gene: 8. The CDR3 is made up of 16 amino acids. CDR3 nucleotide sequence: TGTGCCAGCAGTTCTGGCAGGGGGCGAGGGAACACTGAAGCTTTCTTT. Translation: CASSSGRGRGNTEAFF.

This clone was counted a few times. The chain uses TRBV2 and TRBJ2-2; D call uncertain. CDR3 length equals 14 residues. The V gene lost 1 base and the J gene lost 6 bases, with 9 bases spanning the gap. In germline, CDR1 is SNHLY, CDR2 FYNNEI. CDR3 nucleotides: TGTGCCAGCAGTGAAGAAGGAGCCCCCGGGGAGCTGTTTTTT. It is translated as CASSEEGAPGELFF. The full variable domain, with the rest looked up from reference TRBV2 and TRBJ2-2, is EPEVTQTPSHQVTQMGQEVILRCVPISNHLYFYWYRQILGQKVEFLVSFYNNEISEKSEIFDDQFSVERPDGSNFTLKIRSTKLEDSAMYFCASSEEGAPGELFFGEGSRLTVL.

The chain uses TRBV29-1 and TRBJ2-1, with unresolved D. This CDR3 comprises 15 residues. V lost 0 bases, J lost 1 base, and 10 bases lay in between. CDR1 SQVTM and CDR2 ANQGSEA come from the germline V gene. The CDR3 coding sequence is TGCAGCGTTGAAGAAATATTGACATCCTACAATGAGCAGTTCTTC. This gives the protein CSVEEILTSYNEQFF.

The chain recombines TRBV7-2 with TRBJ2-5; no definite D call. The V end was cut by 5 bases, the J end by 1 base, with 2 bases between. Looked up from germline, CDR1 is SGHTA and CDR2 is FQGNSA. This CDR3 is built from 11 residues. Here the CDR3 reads CASSLQETQYF. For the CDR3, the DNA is TGTGCCAGCAGCCTCCAAGAGACCCAGTACTTC.

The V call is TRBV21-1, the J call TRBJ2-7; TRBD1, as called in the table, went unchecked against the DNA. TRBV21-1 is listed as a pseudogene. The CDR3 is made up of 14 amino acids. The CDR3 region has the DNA TGTGCCAGCAGCAAAGAGACCAGGGGGTTCGAGCAGTACTTC. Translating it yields CASSKETRGFEQYF.

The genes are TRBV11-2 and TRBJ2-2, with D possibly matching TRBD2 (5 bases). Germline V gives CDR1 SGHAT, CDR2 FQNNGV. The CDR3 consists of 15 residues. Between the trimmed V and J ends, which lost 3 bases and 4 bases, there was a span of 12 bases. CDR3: CASSLTGVSTGELFF. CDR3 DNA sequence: TGTGCCAGCAGCTTGACCGGGGTGAGCACCGGGGAGCTGTTTTTT.

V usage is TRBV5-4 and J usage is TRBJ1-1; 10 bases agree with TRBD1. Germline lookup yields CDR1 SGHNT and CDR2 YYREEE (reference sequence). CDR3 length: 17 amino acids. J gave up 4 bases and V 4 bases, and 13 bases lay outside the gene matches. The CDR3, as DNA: TGTGCCAGCAGCCCTAATCCTGGACAGGGGGAGGGCACTGAAGCTTTCTTT. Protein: CASSPNPGQGEGTEAFF.

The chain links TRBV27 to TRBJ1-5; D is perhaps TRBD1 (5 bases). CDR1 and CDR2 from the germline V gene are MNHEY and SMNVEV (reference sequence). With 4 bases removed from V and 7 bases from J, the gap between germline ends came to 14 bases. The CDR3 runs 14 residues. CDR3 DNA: TGTGCCAGCAGTTCCGAAGGGGTAAAACAGCCCCAGCATTTT. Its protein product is CASSSEGVKQPQHF.